This entry lists 26 T cell receptor beta chains sequenced from one sample in a study of blood T cell repertoires in COVID-19. The protocol was immunoSEQ multiplex PCR, while the TCRdb copy is restricted to in-frame clones and leaves out a portion. This table holds 150,000 to 200,000 clones, about 86% found once. Specimen: peripheral blood. The source is a woman aged 18-29 years who had recovered from COVID-19.

This chain joins TRBV3-1 (or the pseudogene TRBV3-2) and TRBJ2-7; TRBD1 aligns across 9 bases. This CDR3 region has 14 residues. The trim removed 4 bases at V and 5 bases at J, leaving 6 bases unmatched. Germline V gene sequence: CDR1 LGHDT, CDR2 YNNKEL (reference sequence). CDR3 nucleotides: TGTGCCAGCAGCCTTTACGACAGGGGGGACGAGCAGTACTTC. The encoded protein is CASSLYDRGDEQYF.

The chain combines TRBV7-3 with TRBJ2-5; the D gene is possibly TRBD2 (5 bases). The V gene's germline CDR1 is SGHTA and CDR2 FQGTGA. The V and J ends lost 2 bases and 1 base respectively, with 11 bases between them. The length of the CDR3 is 15 residues. The CDR3 is CASSLARGSQETQYF. The CDR3 DNA is TGTGCCAGCAGCTTAGCACGGGGATCCCAAGAGACCCAGTACTTC.

The chain's CDR3 is CASSYRGPGNTIYF. The CDR3 DNA reads as TGTGCCAGCAGTTATAGGGGGCCGGGAAACACCATATATTTT. The J gene is TRBJ1-3, the V gene TRBV6-5; 7 nucleotides match TRBD1. Germline CDR1 reads MNHEY; CDR2 reads SVGAGI. J lost 4 bases, V lost 3 bases, and 3 bases had no gene match. The CDR3 is 14 amino acids.

The chain is built from TRBV7-2 and TRBJ2-1, with no clear D. The V and J ends lost 4 bases and 8 bases respectively, with 12 bases between them. This CDR3 spans 13 amino acids. Germline assignment: CDR1 SGHTA and CDR2 FQGNSA. CDR3 amino acids: CASSSEILYEQFF. Written as DNA, the CDR3 is TGTGCCAGCAGCTCCGAGATCCTGTATGAGCAGTTCTTC.

This clone appeared a single time. The chain is built from TRBV9 and TRBJ1-5, with a weak D call TRBD1 (6 bases). The V end lost 6 bases, the J end lost 0 bases, and 13 bases lay between the germline ends. The CDR3 spans 15 residues. CDR1 and CDR2 from the germline V gene are SGDLS and YYNGEE. For the CDR3, the DNA is TGTGCCAGCACCCAGGGGCCCTATAGCAATCAGCCCCAGCATTTT. It encodes CASTQGPYSNQPQHF.

The chain recombines TRBV6-2 or TRBV6-3 with TRBJ2-7, with D perhaps TRBD2 (5 bases). The CDR3 sequence is 13 residues long. Looked up from germline, CDR1 is MNHEY and CDR2 is SVGEGT. V shed 6 bases and J shed 2 bases, with 11 bases lying between them. The CDR3 sequence is CASSPGVTYEQYV. In DNA form, the CDR3 reads TGTGCCAGCAGCCCCGGGGTAACCTACGAGCAGTACGTC.

The CDR3 nucleotides read TGCGCCAGCAGCCAAAAGTTGGGCACAGGGGGAGATGAAAAACTGTTTTTT. Its translation is CASSQKLGTGGDEKLFF. This chain links TRBV4-1 with TRBJ1-4, with 8 bases identical to TRBD1. Germline CDR1 reads MGHRA; CDR2 reads YSYEKL. CDR3 length equals 17 residues. With 2 bases clipped from V and 6 bases from J, the junction kept 11 bases outside the gene matches.

This sequence joins TRBV24-1 and TRBJ1-1, with no clear D. This CDR3 region has 13 residues. Germline V gene data show CDR1 as KGHDR and CDR2 as SFDVKD. V was cut by 3 bases and J by 6 bases, with 10 bases left in between. As DNA, the CDR3 is TGTGCCACCAGTGATGGAGGGTCCCCTGAAGCTTTCTTT. Its translation: CATSDGGSPEAFF.

The genes are TRBV27 and TRBJ2-1, with 7 bases aligning to TRBD1. This CDR3 comprises 15 residues. CDR1 is MNHEY and CDR2 is SMNVEV in the germline V gene (reference sequence). The V gene end was trimmed by 4 bases and the J gene end by 2 bases; junction bases not matched to a gene: 5. CDR3 nucleotides: TGTGCCAGCAGTTCCTGGGACAGCCCCTACAATGAGCAGTTCTTC. It is translated as CASSSWDSPYNEQFF.

The chain combines TRBV9 with TRBJ2-3, with 8 bases aligning to TRBD1. V was clipped by 2 bases and J by 1 base; unmatched bases: 3. This CDR3 contains 15 residues. The V gene's germline CDR1 is SGDLS and CDR2 YYNGEE. In nucleotides, the CDR3 is TGTGCCAGCAGCGTGACAGGGGCCCGCACAGATACGCAGTATTTT. Translating gives CASSVTGARTDTQYF.

This clone has just one count. The V gene is TRBV18, the J gene TRBJ1-2; TRBD1 matches 7 bases. CDR3 length: 15 amino acids. Unmatched junction bases numbered 8, after V lost 2 bases and J lost 5 bases. Germline CDR1 and CDR2: KGHSH and LQKENI. Here the CDR3 reads CASSPARTGDYGYTF. The CDR3 nucleotides are TGTGCCAGCTCACCAGCAAGGACAGGCGATTATGGCTACACCTTC.

This rearrangement joins TRBV5-4 to TRBJ2-7; D remains unclear. Trimming pared 0 bases from V and 6 bases from J, leaving 10 bases between. Germline CDR1 SGHNT, CDR2 YYREEE (reference sequence). The CDR3 is 13 amino acids. The chain's CDR3 is CASSLVSAGEQYF. The CDR3 coding sequence is TGTGCCAGCAGCTTGGTTTCAGCAGGCGAGCAGTACTTC.

The chain has TRBV5-6 and TRBJ2-5; 15 nucleotides agree with TRBD2. From germline, CDR1 is SGHDT and CDR2 YYEEEE. The CDR3 extends over 16 amino acids. J was trimmed by 5 bases and V by 3 bases; bases with no gene match: 5. The CDR3 nucleotides are TGTGCCAGCAGCTGGACTAGCGGGGGGGCGAGGGAGACCCAGTACTTC. This codes for CASSWTSGGARETQYF.

The CDR3 DNA reads TGTGCCAGCTCCCCTATCCTACAGGGGTCTGTGGAAAAACTGTTTTTT. As protein: CASSPILQGSVEKLFF. The chain is built from TRBV18 and TRBJ1-4, with 7 bases identical to TRBD1. The CDR3 loop spans 16 amino acids. V was clipped by 6 bases and J by 8 bases; unmatched bases: 15. CDR1 is KGHSH and CDR2 is LQKENI in the germline V gene.

V and J are TRBV7-2 and TRBJ2-3; 9 bases agree with TRBD2. CDR3 length: 15 residues. CDR1 and CDR2 (germline): SGHTA, FQGNSA. The ends lost 1 base at V and 1 base at J; junction bases unmatched: 0. The chain's CDR3 is CASSLGLAGTDTQYF. CDR3 nucleotide sequence: TGTGCCAGCAGCTTAGGACTAGCGGGCACAGATACGCAGTATTTT.

This chain links TRBV7-9 with TRBJ1-2, with unresolved D. CDR3 length: 12 amino acids. Germline lookup yields CDR1 SEHNR and CDR2 FQNEAQ (reference sequence). V lost 1 base to trimming and J lost 8 bases, with 8 bases between them. The CDR3 nucleotides read TGTGCCAGCAGCTTAGGCCGAAGCGGCTACACCTTC. This codes for CASSLGRSGYTF.

The chain uses TRBV2 and TRBJ2-1, with D uncertain. V was trimmed by 3 bases and J by 9 bases, leaving 9 bases between them. This CDR3 contains 12 residues. Germline lookup yields CDR1 SNHLY and CDR2 FYNNEI. The CDR3 nucleotides are TGTGCCAGCAGTGATAATACATTTGAGCAGTTCTTC. Its protein product is CASSDNTFEQFF.

The chain joins TRBV19 to TRBJ1-5; D not resolved. The germline CDR1 and CDR2 sequences are LNHDA and SQIVND (reference sequence). Trimming removed 9 bases at V and 2 bases at J, with 8 bases between. This CDR3 has 12 residues. DNA for the CDR3: TGTGCCAGCCCTACGTGCAATCAGCCCCAGCATTTT. The encoded protein is CASPTCNQPQHF. The full variable domain, rest sourced from reference TRBV19 and TRBJ1-5, is DGGITQSPKYLFRKEGQNVTLSCEQNLNHDAMYWYRQDPGQGLRLIYYSQIVNDFQKGDIAEGYSVSREKKESFPLTVTSAQKNPTAFYLCASPTCNQPQHFGDGTRLSIL.

The count of this clone is one. This sequence joins TRBV6-1 and TRBJ2-3; 13 nucleotides match TRBD2. This CDR3 has 17 residues. CDR1 MNHNS and CDR2 SASEGT come from the germline V gene. Trimming removed 0 bases from V and 6 bases from J; junction bases left unmatched: 6. The chain's CDR3 is CASSEALTSGGWDTQYF. Here the CDR3 DNA reads TGTGCCAGCAGTGAAGCGCTGACTAGCGGGGGGTGGGATACGCAGTATTTT.

This chain connects TRBV10-3 to TRBJ1-2, with D perhaps TRBD1 (5 bases). V dropped 7 bases and J dropped 1 base, with 10 bases sitting between them. This CDR3 comprises 13 residues. Germline V gene data show CDR1 as ENHRY and CDR2 as SYGVKD. The CDR3: CAITDQGNYGYTF. CDR3 nucleotide sequence: TGTGCCATCACCGACCAGGGTAACTATGGCTACACCTTC.

This chain joins TRBV29-1 and TRBJ2-7, with D unresolved. Trimming took 7 bases from V and 0 from J, leaving 10 bases between them. From germline, CDR1 is SQVTM and CDR2 ANQGSEA. CDR3 length equals 12 residues. CDR3 region: CSALSSSYEQYF. In nucleotides, the CDR3 is TGCAGCGCCCTGTCGAGCTCCTACGAGCAGTACTTC.

This clone was detected ten times or more. This sample includes further DNA sequences coding for the same CDR3. This rearrangement joins TRBV4-3 to TRBJ2-7, with 16 bases that match TRBD2. Germline CDR1 LGHNA, CDR2 YSLEER. V trimming: 3 bases; J trimming: 4 bases; junction bases outside the gene matches: 0. The CDR3 is 15 amino acids. The CDR3 protein is CASSQGLAGGYEQYF. The CDR3 coding sequence is TGCGCCAGCAGCCAGGGACTAGCGGGGGGGTACGAGCAGTACTTC.

The J gene is TRBJ2-3, the V gene TRBV3-1 (or the pseudogene TRBV3-2), with D tentatively TRBD1 (6 bases). This CDR3 is 15 amino acids long. The germline V gene has CDR1 LGHDT and CDR2 YNNKEL (reference sequence). V was shortened by 0 bases and J by 5 bases, with 12 bases between the two germline ends. The CDR3 spells CASSQEARGQDTQYF. In DNA form, the CDR3 reads TGTGCCAGCAGCCAAGAGGCCAGGGGCCAAGATACGCAGTATTTT.

DNA for the CDR3: TGTGCCAGCAGCGTCGCAGCGGGGAACGAAGAGACCCAGTACTTC. Protein: CASSVAAGNEETQYF. The chain is built from TRBV9 and TRBJ2-5, with TRBD2 matching over 7 bases. Germline trimming cut 2 bases from V and 3 bases from J; bases unmatched to any gene: 7. CDR1 and CDR2 (germline): SGDLS, YYNGEE. This CDR3 is 15 amino acids long. The full variable domain, in which reference TRBV9 and TRBJ2-5 provide the parts outside the CDR3, is DSGVTQTPKHLITATGQRVTLRCSPRSGDLSVYWYQQSLDQGLQFLIQYYNGEERAKGNILERFSAQQFPDLHSELNLSSLELGDSALYFCASSVAAGNEETQYFGPGTRLLVL.

The gene calls are TRBV6-2 or TRBV6-3 and TRBJ2-7; 9 bases are shared with TRBD1. The length of the CDR3 is 15 residues. The V gene's germline CDR1 is MNHEY and CDR2 SVGEGT. With 5 bases clipped from V and 0 bases from J, the junction kept 5 bases outside the gene matches. DNA of the CDR3: TGTGCCAGCAGTGTGACAGGGGGGGGCTCCTACGAGCAGTACGTC. Amino acid sequence: CASSVTGGGSYEQYV.

This chain uses TRBV15 with TRBJ1-2; 7 bases align to TRBD1. This CDR3 is built from 14 residues. The germline V gene encodes CDR1 LNHNV and CDR2 YYDKDF (reference sequence). V was clipped by 4 bases and J by 4 bases; unmatched bases: 6. The CDR3 nucleotides read TGTGCCACCAGCACCGTAGACAGGGTCTATGGCTACACCTTC. It encodes CATSTVDRVYGYTF.